Listed here are 17 T cell receptor beta chains from one sample, sequenced in a study of CD8 T cells in Susac syndrome. The authors reverse transcribed about 0.45 to 1 ug RNA with random hexamers. TCRdb reanalysed the immunoSEQ multiplex PCR reads using MiXCR and keeps one entry per CDR3 protein. In the table there are fewer than 65,000 distinct CDR3 sequences, around 94% of which are singletons. The sample was CD8+ T cells from PBMCs. The source is a human donor in good health.

The chain employs TRBV28 and TRBJ1-1, with D possibly matching TRBD1 (6 bases). The CDR3 totals 16 residues. Trimming took 3 bases from V and 11 from J, leaving 25 bases between them. CDR1 and CDR2 from the germline V gene are MDHEN and SYDVKM. The CDR3 is CASSFEGEGHPTRAFF. Written as DNA, the CDR3 is TGTGCCAGCAGTTTCGAGGGGGAGGGACACCCAACGAGGGCTTTCTTT.

As concerns this clonotype: At one of its ends the junction is not consistent with the germline gene, which may arise from a read error. V is TRBV6-5 and J is TRBJ2-7, with D perhaps TRBD2 (5 bases). Germline CDR1 and CDR2: MNHEY and SVGAGI. The CDR3 is 13 amino acids. The CDR3 here is CASSYSGNYELYF. DNA for the CDR3: TGTGCCAGCAGTTACTCCGGGAACTACGAGCTGTACTTC.

This chain connects TRBV7-9 to TRBJ2-1; 8 nucleotides match TRBD1. The CDR3 sequence is 15 residues long. Germline V CDR1 and CDR2: SEHNR, FQNEAQ (reference sequence). V was clipped by 5 bases and J by 8 bases; unmatched bases: 11. The CDR3 DNA reads TGTGCCAGCAGCCCAACGGCAGGGGGCTTCCATGAGCAGTTCTTC. Its protein product is CASSPTAGGFHEQFF.

The genes are TRBV11-2 and TRBJ2-1; D is possibly TRBD1 (5 bases). CDR3 length: 16 residues. Germline V lookup: CDR1 SGHAT, CDR2 FQNNGV. V lost 3 bases and J lost 7, with 19 bases in between. This CDR3 reads CASSFDGWGPPNEQFF. DNA of the CDR3: TGTGCCAGCAGCTTCGATGGGTGGGGCCCACCTAATGAGCAGTTCTTC.

This chain uses TRBV5-1 with TRBJ2-3; the D gene is possibly TRBD1 (6 bases). The CDR3 contains 17 residues. Deletions cut 2 bases from V and 4 bases from J, with 20 bases between. In germline, CDR1 is SGHRS, CDR2 YFSETQ. The CDR3 sequence is CASSFYPTGYGADTQYF. CDR3 coding DNA: TGCGCCAGCAGCTTCTATCCAACAGGGTACGGGGCAGATACGCAGTATTTT.

This clonotype turned up a few times. The rearrangement links TRBV28 to TRBJ2-3, with TRBD2 identical over 10 bases. V lost 7 bases to trimming and J lost 0 bases; unmatched junction nucleotides: 16. The CDR3 sequence is 19 residues long. Germline CDR1 is MDHEN and CDR2 is SYDVKM. The CDR3 sequence: CASTSLAGLKFRSTDTQYF. The CDR3 DNA reads as TGTGCCAGCACCTCACTAGCGGGGCTTAAATTTAGGAGCACAGATACGCAGTATTTT.

The chain employs TRBV4-3 and TRBJ2-1; D ambiguous. Germline V lookup: CDR1 LGHNA, CDR2 YSLEER. V was shortened by 6 bases and J by 6 bases, with 9 bases between the two germline ends. The CDR3 length is 12 residues. The CDR3 DNA reads as TGCGCCAGCAGGAGTCCCTTCAATGAGCAGTTCTTC. Amino acids: CASRSPFNEQFF.

The rearrangement uses TRBV4-2 and TRBJ1-3; D remains ambiguous. V was clipped by 0 bases and J by 4 bases, with 22 bases between them. There are 19 residues in the CDR3. Germline lookup yields CDR1 LGHNA and CDR2 YNFKEQ. The CDR3: CASSQDREGAESEGNTIYF. The DNA of the CDR3 is TGTGCCAGCAGCCAAGATCGGGAGGGAGCAGAGTCGGAGGGAAACACCATATATTTT.

The chain has TRBV4-1 and TRBJ2-3; D may match TRBD1 or TRBD2 (5 bases each). Trimming pared 3 bases from V and 2 bases from J, leaving 9 bases between. The CDR3 is 14 residues long. Germline assignment: CDR1 MGHRA and CDR2 YSYEKL. CDR3 region: CASSHPGTTDTQYF. The CDR3 region has the DNA TGCGCCAGCAGCCATCCCGGGACCACAGATACGCAGTATTTT.

The gene calls are TRBV21-1 and TRBJ1-1. TRBV21-1 is a pseudogene. There are 17 residues in the CDR3. The CDR3 DNA follows: TGTGCCAGCAGCAAAGGACATCGGGAGGGGGCAAACACTGAAGCTTTCTTT. This translates into CASSKGHREGANTEAFF.

This sequence joins TRBV7-9 and TRBJ1-5; D might be TRBD1 (5 bases). This CDR3 has 18 residues. V dropped 4 bases and J dropped 0 bases, with 19 bases sitting between them. Per germline, CDR1 SEHNR and CDR2 FQNEAQ (reference sequence). CDR3 region: CASSSFRESGGSNQPQHF. Written as DNA, the CDR3 is TGTGCCAGCAGCTCTTTCAGGGAATCTGGAGGTAGCAATCAGCCCCAGCATTTT.

V and J are TRBV7-9 and TRBJ2-5; unclear D gene. Germline V gene data show CDR1 as SEHNR and CDR2 as FQNEAQ (reference sequence). This CDR3 contains 13 residues. Trimming cost V 7 bases and J 5 bases, with 14 bases left between them. CDR3 protein: CASNYLGLETQYF. As DNA, the CDR3 is TGTGCCAGCAATTATCTTGGGCTGGAGACCCAGTACTTC.

The chain combines TRBV6-4 with TRBJ1-1; the D is unclear. Germline CDR1 and CDR2: MRHNA and SNTAGT. There are 11 residues in the CDR3. V lost 6 bases and J lost 8, with 10 bases in between. The chain's CDR3 is CASREGGEAFF. CDR3 sequence (DNA): TGTGCCAGCAGAGAGGGAGGAGAAGCTTTCTTT.

The gene calls are TRBV28 and TRBJ1-4; TRBD1 might be the D (5 bases). The V gene's germline CDR1 is MDHEN and CDR2 SYDVKM. CDR3 length equals 15 residues. Trimming removed 5 bases at V and 8 bases at J, with 18 bases between. CDR3 in DNA: TGTGCCAGCAGTCCCGGGACTTTACGGTGGGAAAAACTGTTTTTT. As protein: CASSPGTLRWEKLFF.

This chain links TRBV6-1 with TRBJ1-1, with TRBD1 matching 7 bases. The length of the CDR3 is 15 residues. Germline trimming cut 6 bases from V and 7 bases from J; bases unmatched to any gene: 14. The V gene's germline CDR1 is MNHNS and CDR2 SASEGT. CDR3 nucleotides: TGTGCCAGCAGCGTTGGGGGGACAGCCATTATTGAAGCTTTCTTT. It specifies CASSVGGTAIIEAFF.

This clonotype was picked up one time. The V gene is TRBV9, the J gene TRBJ2-5; tentative D call: TRBD1 (6 bases). CDR1 is SGDLS, CDR2 YYNGEE, per germline. V lost 3 bases and J lost 1, with 10 bases in between. The CDR3 spans 14 residues. This CDR3 reads CASSAGTPQETQYF. The CDR3 DNA reads as TGTGCCAGCAGCGCCGGGACACCCCAAGAGACCCAGTACTTC. Full variable domain (outside the CDR3, taken from reference TRBV9 and TRBJ2-5): DSGVTQTPKHLITATGQRVTLRCSPRSGDLSVYWYQQSLDQGLQFLIQYYNGEERAKGNILERFSAQQFPDLHSELNLSSLELGDSALYFCASSAGTPQETQYFGPGTRLLVL.

The chain has TRBV6-6 and TRBJ1-1; D is possibly TRBD1 (5 bases). The germline gives CDR1 MNHNY, CDR2 SVGAGI (reference sequence). The CDR3 is made up of 14 amino acids. V lost 5 bases and J lost 0, with 10 bases in between. The chain's CDR3 is CASSPGGVNTEAFF. For the CDR3, the DNA is TGTGCCAGCAGTCCCGGGGGGGTGAACACTGAAGCTTTCTTT.